Detailed here is one TCR beta chain. Germline CDR1 and CDR2: SGDLS and YYNGEE. CDR3 length equals 19 residues. Trimming removed 4 bases from V and 4 bases from J; junction bases left unmatched: 12. As originally analysed: Amplification of reference gene primers was used by the study to estimate nucleated cell counts. Assay used: immunoSEQ multiplex PCR; TCRdb lists only in-frame clones, some missing. The DNA was the basis for D and trimming; V, J and clone size are from that table. Of approximately 94,000 clones in the sample, approximately 87% were seen once. This entry comes from a study of blood T cell repertoires in COVID-19. Whole-study context: Material from acute and convalescent COVID-19 was sourced from the United States, Italy and Spain. T cells, B-cell-depleted T cells, or PBMCs provided the cDNA or gDNA that served as material.

The genes are TRBV9 and TRBJ2-6, with 12 bases aligning to TRBD1. The sequencing input was peripheral blood. This receptor was taken from a human donor in a cohort sampled during active COVID-19. CDR3 sequence: CASSPTTGQGAMGANVLTF. DNA for the CDR3: TGTGCCAGCAGCCCTACAACGGGACAGGGGGCGATGGGGGCCAACGTCCTGACTTTC.